Listed below are T cell receptor beta chains from one sample, sequenced in a study of cytomegalovirus exposure and HLA in healthy donors. Repertoires were generated with immunoSEQ multiplex PCR, while TCRdb's copy carries only in-frame clones and drops some. The sample lists 210,000 or so clones; approximately 80% were seen once. What was sequenced was PBMCs. Every receptor here comes from a girl aged 10-17 years in good health and CMV-seronegative. Each CDR3 is given with its conserved first and last residue. The D gene is left open where the match is weak. Size is omitted from some rows. Given values are once, few, many or a class for expanded clones.

J gene | V gene | D gene | clone size | CDR3 DNA | CDR3 protein
TRBJ2-3 | TRBV5-1 | TRBD1 | . | TGCGCCAGCAGCTTGTCCGCAGGGGGGACAGGGGGCACAGATACGCAGTATTTT | CASSLSAGGTGGTDTQYF
TRBJ2-1 | TRBV4-2 | . | . | TGTGCCAGCAGCCAAGTGACGGGGTACTCCTACAATGAGCAGTTCTTC | CASSQVTGYSYNEQFF
TRBJ2-1 | TRBV10-3 | TRBD2 | . | TGTGCCATCAGTGAGTCGACAGGGACTAGCGGGAGTGGTGAGCAGTTCTTC | CAISESTGTSGSGEQFF
TRBJ1-1 | TRBV7-2 | . | . | TGTGCCAGCAGTTACTCCGGGACAGAAGCTTTCTTT | CASSYSGTEAFF
TRBJ1-4 | TRBV29-1 | TRBD1 | . | TGCAGCCCGGACAGGGAGGGTGAAAAACTGTTTTTT | CSPDREGEKLFF
TRBJ1-1 | TRBV7-2 | . | . | TGTGCCAGCAGCTTACGGAGACAGGTGGACACTGAAGCTTTCTTT | CASSLRRQVDTEAFF
TRBJ2-7 | TRBV7-2 | TRBD2 | . | TGTGCCAGCAGCTTAGGGCGGACTAGCGGGGAGGGTAGGAACTTC | CASSLGRTSGEGRNF
TRBJ2-1 | TRBV28 | . | . | TGTGCCAGCAGTTTTTGGCAGTCGGGCTACAATGAGCAGTTCTTC | CASSFWQSGYNEQFF
TRBJ1-1 | TRBV28 | . | . | TGTGCCAGCAGCTCGGGCGGGAGCCCGAACACTGAAGCTTTCTTT | CASSSGGSPNTEAFF
TRBJ2-7 | TRBV14 | TRBD2 | . | TGTGCCAGCAGCCGGACTAGCGCACCCTACGAGCAGTACTTC | CASSRTSAPYEQYF
TRBJ1-5 | TRBV28 | . | . | TGTGCCAGCATCTCGCGGGGGCGCGGCAATCAGCCCCAGCATTTT | CASISRGRGNQPQHF
TRBJ1-2 | TRBV23-1 | . | . | TGCGCCAGCAGTCAATCGGGCCAACAAGCTAACTATGGCTACACCTTC | CASSQSGQQANYGYTF
TRBJ2-1 | TRBV5-6 | . | . | TGTGCCAGCAGCTTGGGGGGAGGTTCCTACAATGAGCAGTTCTTC | CASSLGGGSYNEQFF
TRBJ2-6 | TRBV11-2 | TRBD1 | once | TGTGCCAGCAGCTCGGGACAGTCAGGTGGGGCCAACGTCCTGACTTTC | CASSSGQSGGANVLTF
TRBJ2-1 | TRBV29-1 | . | . | TGCAGCGGGGGGGATACATACAATGAGCAGTTCTTC | CSGGDTYNEQFF
TRBJ1-6 | TRBV5-1 | TRBD1 | . | TGCGCCAGCAGCTTGATGGTAGGACAGGGAGGTTCACCCCTCCACTTT | CASSLMVGQGGSPLHF
TRBJ2-7 | TRBV6-1 | . | . | TGTGCCAGCAGTGAAGCGCTTATCAGGGCCGAGCAGTACTTC | CASSEALIRAEQYF
TRBJ1-1 | TRBV11-1 | . | . | TGTGCCAGCAGCCCCCCGATTCGGGGGGCGAACACTGAAGCTTTCTTT | CASSPPIRGANTEAFF
TRBJ2-5 | TRBV6-5 | TRBD1 | . | TGTGCCAGCAGTTCGTCCGGGACAGGGGGGCAGACCCAGTACTTC | CASSSSGTGGQTQYF
TRBJ1-2 | TRBV28 | . | once | TGTGCCAGCAGACCGAGTGTTCCTAGCCGCTATGGCTACACCTTC | CASRPSVPSRYGYTF
TRBJ2-5 | TRBV7-6 | . | . | TGTGCCAGCAGCTGGAGTAGGCAAGAGACCCAGTACTTC | CASSWSRQETQYF
TRBJ1-2 | TRBV27 | . | few | TGTGCCAGCAGTTTATCGGGGGGGGTGCACTATGGCTACACCTTC | CASSLSGGVHYGYTF
TRBJ2-5 | TRBV30 | TRBD1 | . | TGTGCCTGGGGACAGGGGTTTGATGAGACCCAGTACTTC | CAWGQGFDETQYF
TRBJ2-2 | TRBV7-2 | TRBD2 | . | TGTGCCAGCAGCCCCGGGACTAGCGGATTGAACACCGGGGAGCTGTTTTTT | CASSPGTSGLNTGELFF
TRBJ1-5 | TRBV2 | . | . | TGTGCCAGCAGCCCGCAGGGTATCAGCAATCAGCCCCAGCATTTT | CASSPQGISNQPQHF
TRBJ2-7 | TRBV5-8 | TRBD1 | few | TGTGCCAGCAGCGCTAGGACAGGGGACTACGAGCAGTACTTC | CASSARTGDYEQYF
TRBJ1-3 | TRBV5-1 | . | few | TGCGCCAGCAGCTTGGGCAGGGCCGGAAACACCATATATTTT | CASSLGRAGNTIYF
TRBJ2-7 | TRBV19 | . | . | TGTGCCAGTAGTATCAGTCCGTCAGGGCGCGAGCAGTACTTC | CASSISPSGREQYF
TRBJ2-3 | TRBV19 | TRBD2 | . | TGTGCCAGTAGTATGGGAGCGGGGGGCTACACAGATACGCAGTATTTT | CASSMGAGGYTDTQYF
TRBJ2-6 | TRBV19 | . | . | TGTGCCAGTAGTATCAAGAGCTCTGGGGCCAACGTCCTGACTTTC | CASSIKSSGANVLTF
TRBJ2-7 | TRBV11-2 | . | . | TGTGCCAGCAGCTTGGTACGGGAAAGGATGGGTGGGGAGCAGTACTTC | CASSLVRERMGGEQYF
TRBJ2-2 | TRBV7-2 | . | . | TGTGCCAGCAGCATCCGGGGGAAAAGGACCGGGGAGCTGTTTTTT | CASSIRGKRTGELFF
TRBJ2-7 | TRBV6-5 | . | . | TGTGCCAGCAGTTCCCCCGGGGAGCAGTACTTC | CASSSPGEQYF
TRBJ2-5 | TRBV19 | . | . | TGTGCCAGTAGTTTTAGCGGTGGGGAGACCCAGTACTTC | CASSFSGGETQYF
TRBJ2-7 | TRBV4-1 | TRBD1 | . | TGCGCCAGCAGCCAAGAGTGGGACAGGGGGATAGCGGGAGCCTACGAGCAGTACTTC | CASSQEWDRGIAGAYEQYF
TRBJ2-4 | TRBV5-1 | TRBD1 | . | TGCGCCAGCAGCTTGAGGCAGGGGGCAAACATTCAGTACTTC | CASSLRQGANIQYF
TRBJ2-1 | TRBV27 | TRBD1 | . | TGTGCCAGCAGTCGTCCGGGACAGGGGGTCAATGAGCAGTTCTTC | CASSRPGQGVNEQFF
TRBJ2-5 | TRBV5-1 | . | . | TGCGCCAGCAGCTTGGAGCCTAGCATCCAAGAGACCCAGTACTTC | CASSLEPSIQETQYF
TRBJ1-3 | TRBV10-3 | . | . | TGTGCCATCAGCCCACTTGGTAAAATAGGGAGCTCTGGAAACACCATATATTTT | CAISPLGKIGSSGNTIYF
TRBJ2-7 | TRBV5-4 | . | . | TGTGCCAGCAGCCGAGTGAGGGGAGGCCACGAGCAGTACTTC | CASSRVRGGHEQYF
TRBJ1-1 | TRBV9 | . | . | TGTGCCAGCAGCGTTTATCCAGTCGCCCCTGGTGAAGCTTTCTTT | CASSVYPVAPGEAFF
TRBJ2-5 | TRBV5-1 | . | . | TGCGCCAGCAGCCAACAAGAGACCCAGTACTTC | CASSQQETQYF
TRBJ1-1 | TRBV29-1 | TRBD1 | . | TGCAGCGCATACGGGACAGCGAACACTGAAGCTTTCTTT | CSAYGTANTEAFF
TRBJ2-7 | TRBV28 | TRBD1 | . | TGTGCCAGCAGGCGACAGGGGGCCTCCTACGAGCAGTACTTC | CASRRQGASYEQYF
TRBJ1-1 | TRBV5-1 | TRBD1 | . | TGCGCCGGCAGTCTTGGACAGGTCCTCGAGAACACTGAAGCTTTCTTT | CAGSLGQVLENTEAFF
TRBJ1-5 | TRBV30 | . | once | TGTGCCTGGAGCCGACAGACCCATAGCAATCAGCCCCAGCATTTT | CAWSRQTHSNQPQHF
TRBJ1-6 | TRBV7-3 | TRBD1 | . | TGTGCCAGCAGCTTAACGGGGACAGTTGGGCACTCCAGCTCCTATAATTCACCCCTCCACTTT | CASSLTGTVGHSSSYNSPLHF
TRBJ1-1 | TRBV11-3 | . | . | TGTGCCAGCAGCTCCCAAGGCGGGGGCACTGAAGCTTTCTTT | CASSSQGGGTEAFF